These 10 T cell receptor beta chains were sequenced from one sample in a study of T cell repertoires in cytomegalovirus infection. Antigens of these TCRs are unknown. TCRdb called the reads again in MiXCR, with one record for every CDR3 protein. This sample has 27,000 or so distinct CDR3 sequences, with around 20% found just once. The sequencing used CD8+ T cells from cultured PBMCs, collected from culture after CMV antigen stimulation. The receptors were sampled from a human donor in good health (CMV status not recorded). Some clones in this sample may be carry-over from other donors' samples.

This clonotype was seen only a few times. This chain joins TRBV7-6 and TRBJ2-7, with TRBD2 matching 7 bases. The germline CDR1 and CDR2 sequences are SGHVS and FNYEAQ. CDR3 size: 13 residues. V gave up 5 bases and J gave up 3 bases; unmatched junction bases: 4. CDR3 protein: CASSRGLIYEQYF. As DNA, the CDR3 is TGTGCCAGCAGCAGGGGACTAATCTACGAGCAGTACTTC.

The rearrangement links TRBV7-9 to TRBJ1-2; no definite D call. This CDR3 is 12 amino acids long. Germline-derived CDR1 and CDR2 are SEHNR and FQNEAQ (reference sequence). V lost 5 bases and J lost 5, with 9 bases in between. CDR3 DNA: TGTGCCAGCAGCCCACCGGAGTATGGCTACACCTTC. Translating gives CASSPPEYGYTF.

The table lists this clonotype with many counts. The chain is built from TRBV6-2 or TRBV6-3 and TRBJ1-2; the D gene is possibly TRBD1 (5 bases). V lost 0 bases and J 4 bases, leaving 9 bases between the germline ends. CDR3 length equals 14 residues. Per germline, CDR1 MNHEY and CDR2 SVGEGT. Here the CDR3 reads CASSYSTELYGYTF. For the CDR3, the DNA is TGTGCCAGCAGTTACTCGACAGAACTCTATGGCTACACCTTC.

This clonotype came up a few times. The V call is TRBV5-6, the J call TRBJ1-2; D is possibly TRBD1 (5 bases). V lost 3 bases and J lost 5, with 17 bases in between. Germline CDR1 reads SGHDT; CDR2 reads YYEEEE. The CDR3 extends over 15 amino acids. The CDR3: CASSSGTVPRYGYTF. In DNA, the CDR3 is TGTGCCAGCAGCTCCGGGACTGTCCCCCGGTATGGCTACACCTTC. Variable domain in full (rest from reference TRBV5-6 and TRBJ1-2): DAGVTQSPTHLIKTRGQQVTLRCSPKSGHDTVSWYQQALGQGPQFIFQYYEEEERQRGNFPDRFSGHQFPNYSSELNVNALLLGDSALYLCASSSGTVPRYGYTFGSGTRLTVV.

This clonotype was recorded at least ten times. The chain has TRBV9 and TRBJ1-2, with a tentative D call TRBD1 (5 bases). Germline CDR1 reads SGDLS; CDR2 reads YYNGEE. The CDR3 is 15 amino acids. V was trimmed by 0 bases and J by 6 bases, leaving 15 bases between them. The CDR3 sequence is CASSVGGSGADGYTF. CDR3 nucleotide sequence: TGTGCCAGCAGCGTAGGGGGGTCGGGCGCCGATGGCTACACCTTC.

The V gene is TRBV6-1, the J gene TRBJ1-6, with D tentatively TRBD1 (6 bases). CDR3 size: 16 residues. CDR1 is MNHNS, CDR2 SASEGT, per germline. The ends were cut back, 3 bases at V and 3 bases at J, with 12 bases in the middle. The CDR3 nucleotides read TGTGCCAGCAGTGACCCTCGACAGGACTATAATTCACCCCTCCACTTT. As protein: CASSDPRQDYNSPLHF.

This clonotype was seen a few times. V gene TRBV28 combines with J gene TRBJ1-3; D unresolved. CDR3 length: 13 amino acids. The germline V gene encodes CDR1 MDHEN and CDR2 SYDVKM. V was shortened by 1 base and J by 4 bases, with 5 bases between the two germline ends. Here the CDR3 reads CASSLYEGNTIYF. CDR3 bases: TGTGCCAGCAGTTTATATGAGGGAAACACCATATATTTT.

This clonotype was seen a few times. V and J are TRBV7-9 and TRBJ2-5; D perhaps matches TRBD1 (5 bases). This CDR3 comprises 14 residues. Trimming took off 2 bases at V and 2 bases at J, with 9 bases between the two ends. Per germline, CDR1 SEHNR and CDR2 FQNEAQ (reference sequence). The CDR3 reads CASSLLDRQETQYF. DNA of the CDR3: TGTGCCAGCAGCTTACTCGACAGACAAGAGACCCAGTACTTC.

The rearrangement joins TRBV7-6 to TRBJ2-1, with D possibly matching TRBD2 (5 bases). In germline, CDR1 is SGHVS, CDR2 FNYEAQ. The CDR3 length is 12 residues. V lost 5 bases and J 9 bases, leaving 11 bases between the germline ends. In DNA form, the CDR3 reads TGTGCCAGCAGCCGGAGGATCGGTGAGCAGTTCTTC. Encoded protein: CASSRRIGEQFF.

The V gene is TRBV29-1, the J gene TRBJ2-3; D assignment may be TRBD1 or TRBD2 (5 bases each). V lost 3 bases, J lost 2 bases, and 9 bases lay in between. Per the germline V gene, CDR1 is SQVTM and CDR2 is ANQGSEA. The CDR3 extends over 13 amino acids. The CDR3 DNA reads TGCAGCGTTGAGAGGGGTACCACAGATACGCAGTATTTT. Translation: CSVERGTTDTQYF.